The 18 T cell receptor beta chains below all came from one sample that was sequenced in a study of blood T cell repertoires in COVID-19. Sequenced by immunoSEQ multiplex PCR; TCRdb stores in-frame clones only, minus some. Altogether about 150,000 clones are present, 80% to 90% being singletons, with the ten largest covering 2.4%. The sample consisted of peripheral blood. Every receptor here comes from a woman in her seventies with acute or convalescent COVID-19.

CDR3 bases: TGCAGTGCTAGTCGACAGGTTAGTCCGAGCGAGCAGTACTTC. This codes for CSASRQVSPSEQYF. The chain has TRBV20-1 and TRBJ2-7, with D maybe TRBD1 (6 bases). Germline V gene lookup returns CDR1 DFQATT and CDR2 SNEGSKA (reference sequence). The CDR3 is made up of 14 amino acids. V was clipped by 3 bases and J by 6 bases, with 18 bases between them.

The chain carries TRBV28 and TRBJ1-5; the D gene is possibly TRBD1 (5 bases). The CDR3 is 15 amino acids. CDR1 and CDR2 from the germline V gene are MDHEN and SYDVKM. Trimming removed 1 base from V and 7 bases from J, with 14 bases in between. CDR3 nucleotides: TGTGCCAGCAGTTTATTTTCAGGGTTAGGGCAGCCCCAGCATTTT. Amino acids: CASSLFSGLGQPQHF.

The chain employs TRBV18 and TRBJ2-3; D possibly corresponds to TRBD1 (6 bases). In germline, CDR1 is KGHSH, CDR2 LQKENI. V dropped 0 bases and J dropped 5 bases, with 12 bases sitting between them. The CDR3 consists of 15 residues. CDR3 sequence reads: CASSPPIAGEDTQYF. The CDR3 DNA follows: TGTGCCAGCTCACCACCGATTGCAGGGGAAGATACGCAGTATTTT.

CDR3 amino acids: CASSSRPFRAGGNSPLHF. The CDR3 DNA sequence: TGTGCCAGCAGCTCCCGCCCGTTTCGGGCGGGGGGTAATTCACCCCTCCACTTT. The chain combines TRBV5-5 with TRBJ1-6; possibly TRBD1 for D (5 bases). Germline CDR1 reads SGHKS; CDR2 reads YYEKEE (reference sequence). Trimming shortened V by 3 bases and J by 6 bases, and 22 bases separated the two germline ends. This CDR3 has 18 amino acids.

This clone was counted a single time. The rearrangement uses TRBV19 and TRBJ2-1; 7 nucleotides agree with TRBD1. CDR1 LNHDA and CDR2 SQIVND come from the germline V gene (reference sequence). J lost 10 bases, V lost 1 base, and 13 bases had no gene match. This CDR3 is built from 16 residues. This CDR3 reads CASSIGIRQGVEEQFF. The CDR3 nucleotides are TGTGCCAGTAGTATAGGAATTCGGCAGGGGGTAGAAGAGCAGTTCTTC.

J is TRBJ2-5 and V is TRBV5-1, with 7 bases lining up with TRBD2. From germline, CDR1 is SGHRS and CDR2 YFSETQ. The V and J ends lost 4 bases and 4 bases, in that order; junction bases with no gene match: 10. The CDR3 is made up of 15 amino acids. The chain's CDR3 is CASSHGGGEAETQYF. For the CDR3, the DNA is TGCGCCAGCAGCCATGGTGGGGGGGAAGCAGAGACCCAGTACTTC.

The J gene is TRBJ2-7, the V gene TRBV28; perhaps TRBD1 as D (7 bases). In germline, CDR1 is MDHEN, CDR2 SYDVKM. The CDR3 length is 14 residues. The ends were cut back, 3 bases at V and 5 bases at J, with 14 bases in the middle. CDR3 sequence reads: CASSLARGVNEQYV. CDR3 DNA: TGTGCCAGCAGTTTGGCCAGGGGGGTGAACGAGCAGTACGTC.

The chain recombines TRBV18 with TRBJ1-6; 7 bases are shared with TRBD1. Per the germline V gene, CDR1 is KGHSH and CDR2 is LQKENI. The CDR3 is 14 residues long. After removal of 3 bases from V and 9 bases from J, the junction contained 5 bases not matched to a gene. This chain's CDR3 is CASSPGQYFSPLHF. Written as DNA, the CDR3 is TGTGCCAGCTCACCGGGACAGTACTTTTCACCCCTCCACTTT.

This clone occurred once. V and J are TRBV27 and TRBJ1-4, with no clear D. The CDR3 has 14 amino acids. The germline V and J ends were trimmed by 6 bases and 8 bases, with 16 bases remaining between them. From germline, CDR1 is MNHEY and CDR2 SMNVEV (reference sequence). In DNA, the CDR3 is TGTGCCAGCAGGCGATTGGTTAATGAGGAAAAACTGTTTTTT. Protein product: CASRRLVNEEKLFF.

This chain joins TRBV7-2 and TRBJ2-3; 16 bases are a match to TRBD2. Germline CDR1 and CDR2: SGHTA and FQGNSA. CDR3 length: 17 amino acids. V was clipped by 3 bases and J by 5 bases; unmatched bases: 5. CDR3 sequence: CASSLGLAGGQGDTQYF. CDR3 nucleotides: TGTGCCAGCAGCTTGGGACTAGCGGGGGGGCAGGGAGATACGCAGTATTTT. Drawing the rest from reference TRBV7-2 and TRBJ2-3, the complete variable domain is GAGVSQSPSNKVTEKGKDVELRCDPISGHTALYWYRQSLGQGLEFLIYFQGNSAPDKSGLPSDRFSAERTGGSVSTLTIQRTQQEDSAVYLCASSLGLAGGQGDTQYFGPGTRLTVL.

The J gene is TRBJ1-5, the V gene TRBV6-5; D perhaps matches TRBD1 (5 bases). V lost 0 bases and J lost 5, with 8 bases in between. The CDR3 is 14 amino acids. The V gene's germline CDR1 is MNHEY and CDR2 SVGAGI. CDR3 protein: CASSYSQGHQPQHF. Here the CDR3 DNA reads TGTGCCAGCAGTTACTCTCAGGGCCATCAGCCCCAGCATTTT.

The V call is TRBV2, the J call TRBJ2-1; D might be TRBD1 (7 bases). The CDR3 runs 15 residues. Trimming pared 8 bases from V and 1 base from J, leaving 15 bases between. Germline V lookup: CDR1 SNHLY, CDR2 FYNNEI. In nucleotides, the CDR3 is TGTGCCAGCGGGTTGGAGGGGGCATCCTACAATGAGCAGTTCTTC. Its protein product is CASGLEGASYNEQFF.

The chain employs TRBV7-2 and TRBJ1-2; D is undetermined. The CDR3 extends over 13 amino acids. Trimming shortened V by 1 base and J by 4 bases, and 7 bases separated the two germline ends. Germline V lookup: CDR1 SGHTA, CDR2 FQGNSA. Here the CDR3 DNA reads TGTGCCAGCAGCTTAGATTCCAGCTATGGCTACACCTTC. Translated: CASSLDSSYGYTF.

The gene calls are TRBV2 and TRBJ2-7; maybe TRBD2 (7 bases). CDR1 and CDR2 from the germline V gene are SNHLY and FYNNEI. The CDR3 is 14 amino acids. Trimming pared 7 bases from V and 0 bases from J, leaving 13 bases between. CDR3 nucleotide sequence: TGTGCCAGCAAAGGGGGGGTGAGCTCCTACGAGCAGTACTTC. Translated, it gives CASKGGVSSYEQYF.

J is TRBJ2-1 and V is TRBV28; D is uncertain. CDR1 is MDHEN and CDR2 is SYDVKM in the germline V gene. CDR3 length: 16 amino acids. V was clipped by 1 base and J by 0 bases, with 10 bases between them. The CDR3 coding sequence is TGTGCCAGCAGTTTATTGGCGTGGAGCTCCTACAATGAGCAGTTCTTC. It is translated as CASSLLAWSSYNEQFF.

In its sample, this clone was seen many times. This chain uses TRBV5-1 with TRBJ2-1; TRBD1 matches at 12 bases. CDR1 SGHRS and CDR2 YFSETQ come from the germline V gene. V was pared by 0 bases and J by 5 bases, with 6 bases of the junction left unmatched. This CDR3 region has 17 residues. The CDR3 DNA reads as TGCGCCAGCAGCTTGGACCGGGACAGGGGGCTAAACAATGAGCAGTTCTTC. Residues: CASSLDRDRGLNNEQFF.

The CDR3 protein is CAWGPGQKYGYTF. For the CDR3, the DNA is TGTGCCTGGGGGCCGGGACAGAAGTATGGCTACACCTTC. The chain is built from TRBV30 and TRBJ1-2; 7 bases align to TRBD1. The junction had 8 bases not matched to a gene; V was cut back by 5 bases and J by 5 bases. CDR1 and CDR2 (germline): GTSNPN, SVGIG (reference sequence). The CDR3 is 13 residues long.

The chain has TRBV7-2 and TRBJ2-7; 9 nucleotides agree with TRBD1. The CDR3 is made up of 15 amino acids. The germline CDR1 and CDR2 sequences are SGHTA and FQGNSA. V dropped 5 bases and J dropped 4; count of bases not matched to a gene: 9. CDR3 loop: CASSPGGTGSYEQYF. CDR3 DNA: TGTGCCAGCAGCCCTGGCGGGACAGGGTCATACGAGCAGTACTTC.